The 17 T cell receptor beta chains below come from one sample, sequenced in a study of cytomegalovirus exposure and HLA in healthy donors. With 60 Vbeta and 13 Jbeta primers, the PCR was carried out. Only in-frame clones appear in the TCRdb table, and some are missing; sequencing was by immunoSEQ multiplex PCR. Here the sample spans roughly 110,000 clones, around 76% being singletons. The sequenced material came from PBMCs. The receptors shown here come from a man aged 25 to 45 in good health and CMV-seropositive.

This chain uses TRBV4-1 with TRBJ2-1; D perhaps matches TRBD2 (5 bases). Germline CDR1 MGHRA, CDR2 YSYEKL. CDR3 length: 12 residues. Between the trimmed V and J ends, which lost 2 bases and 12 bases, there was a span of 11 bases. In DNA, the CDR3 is TGCGCCAGCAGCCAAATTCCGGCGGGGCAGTTCTTC. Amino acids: CASSQIPAGQFF.

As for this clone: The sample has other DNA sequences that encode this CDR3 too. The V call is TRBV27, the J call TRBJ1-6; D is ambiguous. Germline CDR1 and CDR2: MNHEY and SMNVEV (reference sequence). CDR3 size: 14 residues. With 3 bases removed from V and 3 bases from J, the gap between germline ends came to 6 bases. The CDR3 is CASSFNSYNSPLHF. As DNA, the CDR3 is TGTGCCAGCAGTTTCAACAGCTATAATTCACCCCTCCACTTT.

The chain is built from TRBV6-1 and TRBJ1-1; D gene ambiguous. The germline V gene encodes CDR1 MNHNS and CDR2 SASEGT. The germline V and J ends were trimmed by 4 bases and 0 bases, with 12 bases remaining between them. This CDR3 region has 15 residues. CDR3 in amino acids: CASSGAGIMNTEAFF. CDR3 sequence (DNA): TGTGCCAGCAGTGGAGCCGGGATCATGAACACTGAAGCTTTCTTT.

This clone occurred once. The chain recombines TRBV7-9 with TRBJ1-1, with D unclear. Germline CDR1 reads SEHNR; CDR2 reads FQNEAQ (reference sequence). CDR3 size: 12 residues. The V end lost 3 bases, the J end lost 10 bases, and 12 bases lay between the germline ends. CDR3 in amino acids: CASSFGGIRAFF. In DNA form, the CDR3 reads TGTGCCAGCAGCTTTGGTGGCATAAGAGCTTTCTTT.

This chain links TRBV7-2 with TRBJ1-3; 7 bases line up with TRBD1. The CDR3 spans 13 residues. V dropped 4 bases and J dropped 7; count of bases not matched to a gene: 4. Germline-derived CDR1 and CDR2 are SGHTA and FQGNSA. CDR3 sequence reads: CASSSDRVNTIYF. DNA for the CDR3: TGTGCCAGCAGCTCCGACAGGGTGAACACCATATATTTT. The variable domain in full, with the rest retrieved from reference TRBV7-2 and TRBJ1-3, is GAGVSQSPSNKVTEKGKDVELRCDPISGHTALYWYRQSLGQGLEFLIYFQGNSAPDKSGLPSDRFSAERTGGSVSTLTIQRTQQEDSAVYLCASSSDRVNTIYFGEGSWLTVV.

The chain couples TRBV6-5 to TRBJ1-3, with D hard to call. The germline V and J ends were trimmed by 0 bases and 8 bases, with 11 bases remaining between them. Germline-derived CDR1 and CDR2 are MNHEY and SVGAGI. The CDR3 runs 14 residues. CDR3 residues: CASSYSQAVHTIYF. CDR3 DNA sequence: TGTGCCAGCAGTTACTCGCAGGCTGTCCACACCATATATTTT.

CDR3 DNA sequence: TGTGCCATCTCAGAGCAGACAGGGGTTAGGACTGAAGCTTTCTTT. Amino acids: CAISEQTGVRTEAFF. This rearrangement joins TRBV10-3 to TRBJ1-1, with 8 bases lining up with TRBD1. Germline V gives CDR1 ENHRY, CDR2 SYGVKD. The CDR3 has 15 residues. After removal of 8 bases from V and 5 bases from J, the junction contained 13 bases not matched to a gene.

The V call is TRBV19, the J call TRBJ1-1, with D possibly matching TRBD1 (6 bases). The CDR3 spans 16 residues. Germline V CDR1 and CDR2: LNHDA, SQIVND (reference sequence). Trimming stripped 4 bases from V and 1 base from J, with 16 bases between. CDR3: CASSRQVETTNTEAFF. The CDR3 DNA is TGTGCCAGTAGTAGACAGGTTGAAACCACGAACACTGAAGCTTTCTTT.

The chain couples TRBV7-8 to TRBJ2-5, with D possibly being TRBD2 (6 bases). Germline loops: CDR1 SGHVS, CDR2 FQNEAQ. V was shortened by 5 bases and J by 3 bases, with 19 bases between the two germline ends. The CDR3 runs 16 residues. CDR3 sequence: CASSLGRGLPKETQYF. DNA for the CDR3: TGTGCCAGCAGCCTAGGGCGGGGACTTCCAAAAGAGACCCAGTACTTC.

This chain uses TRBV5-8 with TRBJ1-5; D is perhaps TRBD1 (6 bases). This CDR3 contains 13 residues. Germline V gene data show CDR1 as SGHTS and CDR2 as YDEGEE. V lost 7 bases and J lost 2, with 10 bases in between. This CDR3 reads CASGGAGNQPQHF. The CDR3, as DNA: TGTGCCAGCGGGGGCGCGGGCAATCAGCCCCAGCATTTT.

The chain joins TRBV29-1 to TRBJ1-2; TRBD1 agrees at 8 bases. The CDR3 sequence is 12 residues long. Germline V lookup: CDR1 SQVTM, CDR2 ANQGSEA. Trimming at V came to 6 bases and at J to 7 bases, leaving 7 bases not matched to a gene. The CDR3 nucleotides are TGCAGCGTCGGGACAGGCCAGGGTGGCTACACCTTC. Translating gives CSVGTGQGGYTF.

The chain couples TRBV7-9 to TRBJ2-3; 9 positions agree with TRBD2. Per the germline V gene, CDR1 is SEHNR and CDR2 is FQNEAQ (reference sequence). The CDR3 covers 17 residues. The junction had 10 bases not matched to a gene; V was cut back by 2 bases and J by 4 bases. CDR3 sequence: CASSLQWTSDIADTQYF. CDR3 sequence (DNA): TGTGCCAGCAGCTTACAATGGACTAGCGACATCGCAGATACGCAGTATTTT. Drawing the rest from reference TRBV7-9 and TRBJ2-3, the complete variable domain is DTGVSQNPRHKITKRGQNVTFRCDPISEHNRLYWYRQTLGQGPEFLTYFQNEAQLEKSRLLSDRFSAERPKGSFSTLEIQRTEQGDSAMYLCASSLQWTSDIADTQYFGPGTRLTVL.

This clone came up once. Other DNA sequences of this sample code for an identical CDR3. The CDR3 DNA sequence: TGTGCCGTACGGGACTCGAGGACAAACACTGAAGCTTTCTTT. Protein sequence: CAVRDSRTNTEAFF. The chain links TRBV10-3 to TRBJ1-1; D possibly corresponds to TRBD1 (5 bases). V gave up 11 bases and J gave up 2 bases, with 18 bases separating them. The germline gives CDR1 ENHRY, CDR2 SYGVKD. The CDR3 sequence is 14 residues long.

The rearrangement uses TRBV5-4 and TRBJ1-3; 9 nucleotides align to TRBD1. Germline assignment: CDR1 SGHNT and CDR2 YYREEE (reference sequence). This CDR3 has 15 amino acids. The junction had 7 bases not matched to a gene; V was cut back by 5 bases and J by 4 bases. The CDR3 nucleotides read TGTGCCAGCAGTACCGACAGGGGGACGGGAAACACCATATATTTT. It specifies CASSTDRGTGNTIYF.

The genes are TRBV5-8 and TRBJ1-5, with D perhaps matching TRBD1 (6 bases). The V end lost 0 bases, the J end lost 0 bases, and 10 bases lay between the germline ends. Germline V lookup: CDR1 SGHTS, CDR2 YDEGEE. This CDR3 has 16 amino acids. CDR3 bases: TGTGCCAGCAGCTTGGTATGGACAGCTAGCAATCAGCCCCAGCATTTT. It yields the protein CASSLVWTASNQPQHF.

The chain's CDR3 is CASRAQGSSYEQYF. CDR3 in DNA: TGTGCCAGCAGGGCACAGGGTAGCTCCTACGAGCAGTACTTC. This chain connects TRBV5-6 to TRBJ2-7, with D perhaps matching TRBD1 (6 bases). Germline CDR1 is SGHDT and CDR2 is YYEEEE. V shed 5 bases and J shed 0 bases, with 12 bases lying between them. The CDR3 length is 14 residues.

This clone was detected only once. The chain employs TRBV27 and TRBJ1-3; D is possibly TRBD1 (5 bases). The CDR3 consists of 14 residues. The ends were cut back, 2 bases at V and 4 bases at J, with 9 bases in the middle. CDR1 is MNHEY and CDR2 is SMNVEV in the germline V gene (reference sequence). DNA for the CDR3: TGTGCCAGCAGTTTAAGGGGTCTGGGAAACACCATATATTTT. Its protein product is CASSLRGLGNTIYF.